These T cell receptor beta chains were read from a single sample in a study of T cell responses to AZD1222 COVID-19 vaccine. Clones were sequenced by immunoSEQ multiplex PCR, and TCRdb holds only the in-frame ones, with some missing. Altogether fewer than 140,000 clones are present, 75% to 90% being singletons, with the ten largest covering approximately 5%. The starting material was peripheral blood, obtained on day 0 of AZD1222 vaccination. The receptors were gathered from an adult in good health. Each CDR3 is given with its conserved first and last residue. The order of the fields is J gene, V gene, D gene, clone size, CDR3 DNA, CDR3 protein. D genes are given only for firm matches. Clone size is stated in some rows and not others, as once, few, many or a class when expanded.

>TRBJ1-4|TRBV28|NA|NA
TGTGCCAGCAGTTGGGGTAATGAAAAACTGTTTTTT
CASSWGNEKLFF
>TRBJ1-1|TRBV3-1/TRBV3-2|NA|NA
TGTGCCAGCAGCCAAGGACGGGGCACTGAAGCTTTCTTT
CASSQGRGTEAFF
>TRBJ1-1|TRBV19|NA|once
TGTGCCAGTAGCTGGGACCACATGAACACTGAAGCTTTCTTT
CASSWDHMNTEAFF
>TRBJ1-5|TRBV12-3/TRBV12-4|NA|NA
TGTGCCAGCAGTTCTGGACCGGGGTTACCCCAGCATTTT
CASSSGPGLPQHF
>TRBJ1-1|TRBV5-4|NA|NA
TGTGCCAGCAGCTTGGATGGGGGGCGGGCCAAGGCTTTCTTT
CASSLDGGRAKAFF
>TRBJ2-1|TRBV7-6|TRBD1|NA
TGTGCCAGCAGCCCCGGACAGGGCGTACCCTACAATGAGCAGTTCTTC
CASSPGQGVPYNEQFF
>TRBJ1-1|TRBV5-8|NA|once
TGTGCCAGCAGCTCTGGCCTGCACACTGAAGCTTTCTTT
CASSSGLHTEAFF
>TRBJ2-7|TRBV20-1|NA|once
TGCAGTGCTAGTGGACTATTCAACTCCTACGAGCAGTACTTC
CSASGLFNSYEQYF
>TRBJ2-3|TRBV5-1|NA|NA
TGCGCCAGCAGCCCTGGATCGGGGCCCACAGATACGCAGTATTTT
CASSPGSGPTDTQYF
>TRBJ2-1|TRBV28|NA|NA
TGTGCCAGCAGTACTGGACTAGGAGGGGGCAATGAGCAGTTCTTC
CASSTGLGGGNEQFF